The 9 T cell receptor beta chains below all came from one sample that was sequenced in a study of blood T cells in healthy people across ages. Using a J-beta primer mix together with a sample-barcoded 5' primer, a second PCR was run for roughly 6 to 12 cycles. From the 5' RACE reads, TCRdb called clonotypes with MiXCR, one entry per CDR3 protein. The table records more than 800,000 distinct CDR3 sequences, about 30% of them present only once. Sequenced: blood. All receptors derive from a woman of 80 years or more in good health.

As to this clonotype: An end of the junction differs from the germline gene, which may be a read error. This sequence joins TRBV10-3 and TRBJ2-3; a weak D match, TRBD1 (6 bases). The CDR3 has 15 amino acids. The V gene's germline CDR1 is ENHRY and CDR2 SYGVKD. The CDR3 region has the DNA TGTGCCGTCAGTAACAGGGAATTTAGCACAGAAACGCAGTATTTT. The encoded protein is CAVSNREFSTETQYF.

This clonotype was seen a few times. The V and J genes are TRBV27 and TRBJ2-7; D tentatively fits TRBD1 or TRBD2 (8 bases each). The V end lost 1 base, the J end lost 3 bases, and 22 bases lay between the germline ends. This CDR3 spans 18 amino acids. Germline V lookup: CDR1 MNHEY, CDR2 SMNVEV (reference sequence). CDR3 nucleotides: TGTGCCAGCAGTTTATTGGGGCGGGGGGCAGGGGGCAACTACGAGCAGTACTTC. This codes for CASSLLGRGAGGNYEQYF.

At least ten counts were recorded for this clonotype. The chain combines TRBV7-2 with TRBJ2-2; D remains ambiguous. V was trimmed by 5 bases and J by 6 bases, leaving 13 bases between them. The V gene's germline CDR1 is SGHTA and CDR2 FQGNSA. This CDR3 has 14 residues. The CDR3 DNA reads as TGTGCCAGCAGCATCGACCATGCTCCCGGGGAGCTGTTTTTT. Translated: CASSIDHAPGELFF.

Comments on this clonotype: This may come from a read error, since a much larger clone is one base off. This rearrangement joins TRBV9 to TRBJ1-2; a possible D gene is TRBD1 (6 bases). CDR1 is SGDLS and CDR2 is YYNGEE in the germline V gene. The V and J ends lost 1 base and 6 bases respectively, with 13 bases between them. This CDR3 spans 14 amino acids. CDR3 sequence reads: CASSVTGAGDGYTF. Written as DNA, the CDR3 is TGTGCCAGCAGCGTAACCGGGGCAGGGGATGGCTACACCTTC.

This clonotype came up many times. V gene TRBV27 combines with J gene TRBJ2-5; 7 bases map to TRBD2. Looked up from germline, CDR1 is MNHEY and CDR2 is SMNVEV (reference sequence). Unmatched junction bases numbered 12, after V lost 6 bases and J lost 5 bases. The CDR3 consists of 15 residues. The CDR3 DNA reads as TGTGCCAGCAGACAAAGACTAGCTATTGCGGAGACCCAGTACTTC. Translation gives CASRQRLAIAETQYF.

On this clonotype: A much larger clone lies one base from this, so it may be a read error. V is TRBV9 and J is TRBJ2-3; D not resolved. The CDR3 is 15 residues long. V was clipped by 0 bases and J by 2 bases, with 10 bases between them. Germline-derived CDR1 and CDR2 are SGDLS and YYNGEE. The CDR3 nucleotides read TGTGCCAGCAGCGTAGAGGGCAGGCACACAGATACGCAGTATTTT. Its translation: CASSVEGRHTDTQYF. Together with reference TRBV9 and TRBJ2-3, the CDR3 gives the full variable domain: DSGVTQTPKHLITATGQRVTLRCSPRSGDLSVYWYQQSLDQGLQFLIQYYNGEERAKGNILERFSAQQFPDLHSELNLSSLELGDSALYFCASSVEGRHTDTQYFGPGTRLTVL.

This clonotype was observed a single time. The chain couples TRBV12-3 or TRBV12-4 to TRBJ2-7; TRBD2 matches at 7 bases. The CDR3 length is 16 residues. V shed 4 bases, J shed 3 bases, and the junction held 12 bases outside the gene matches. Written as DNA, the CDR3 is TGTGCCAGCAGTTCCTCCCCATGGGAGGGGAACTACGAGCAGTACTTC. It specifies CASSSSPWEGNYEQYF.

DNA of the CDR3: TGTGCCAGCAGCTTAGCAGGGCAGGGCGGCGAGCAGTACTTC. Its translation is CASSLAGQGGEQYF. The rearrangement uses TRBV7-8 and TRBJ2-7, with D possibly matching TRBD1 (5 bases). V lost 0 bases, J lost 6 bases, and 12 bases lay in between. The CDR3 consists of 14 residues. The germline V gene encodes CDR1 SGHVS and CDR2 FQNEAQ.

Notes on this clonotype: A read error is likely, as this CDR3 ends without the conserved phenylalanine or tryptophan. The DNA is omitted, as the CDR3 cannot be located on it reliably, and the CDR3 follows TCRdb's listing. The genes are TRBV12-3 or TRBV12-4 and TRBJ2-3; the D call in the table, TRBD1, was not verified against the DNA. The CDR3 is 15 amino acids long, termini counted. CDR3 in amino acids: CASSRDRLSTDAEYS.